This T cell receptor (beta chain) comes out of a study of OX40 agonist ivuxolimab in advanced cancers. This clone was counted a few times. This CDR3 is built from 11 residues. The V gene's germline CDR1 is WNHNN and CDR2 SYGVQD (reference sequence). Trimming pared 4 bases from V and 7 bases from J, leaving 8 bases between. The table came from immunoSEQ multiplex PCR; TCRdb's copy has only in-frame clones and leaves some out. This repertoire shows some 98,000 clones, around 90% found once; its top ten account for roughly 0.31%. The specimen was CD4+ or CD8+ T cells sorted from blood, collected in a trial of the OX40 agonist ivuxolimab. The genes are TRBV10-1 and TRBJ2-7, with unresolved D. This sequence was found in an adult with an advanced solid tumor such as melanoma, head and neck, liver or kidney cancer. CDR3 sequence: CASSGDGEQYF. The CDR3, as DNA: TGCGCCAGCAGTGGAGATGGTGAGCAGTACTTC.